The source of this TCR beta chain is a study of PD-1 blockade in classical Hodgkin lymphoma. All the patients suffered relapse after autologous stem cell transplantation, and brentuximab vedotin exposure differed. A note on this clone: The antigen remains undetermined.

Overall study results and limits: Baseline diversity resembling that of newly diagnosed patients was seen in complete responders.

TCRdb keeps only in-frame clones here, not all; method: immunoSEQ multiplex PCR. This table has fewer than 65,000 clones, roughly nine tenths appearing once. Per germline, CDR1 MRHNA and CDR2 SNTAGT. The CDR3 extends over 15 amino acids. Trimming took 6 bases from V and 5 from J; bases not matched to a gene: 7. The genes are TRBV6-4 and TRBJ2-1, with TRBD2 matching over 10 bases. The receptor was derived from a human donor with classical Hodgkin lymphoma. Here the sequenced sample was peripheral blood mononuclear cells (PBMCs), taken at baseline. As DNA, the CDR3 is TGTGCCAGCAGGCGTACTAGCGGGGCGAACAATGAGCAGTTCTTC. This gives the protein CASRRTSGANNEQFF.